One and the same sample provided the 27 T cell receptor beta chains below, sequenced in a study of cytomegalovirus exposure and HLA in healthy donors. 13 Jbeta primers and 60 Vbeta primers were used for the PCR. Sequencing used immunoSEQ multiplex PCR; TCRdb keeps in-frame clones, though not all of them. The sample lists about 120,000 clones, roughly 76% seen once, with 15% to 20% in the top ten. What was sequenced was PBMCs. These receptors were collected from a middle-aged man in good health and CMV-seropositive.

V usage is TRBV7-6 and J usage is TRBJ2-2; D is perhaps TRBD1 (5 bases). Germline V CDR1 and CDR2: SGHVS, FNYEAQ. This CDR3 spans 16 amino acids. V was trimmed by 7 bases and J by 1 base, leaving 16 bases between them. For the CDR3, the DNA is TGTGCCAGCACCGATCTACAAGGACAGAACACCGGGGAGCTGTTTTTT. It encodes CASTDLQGQNTGELFF.

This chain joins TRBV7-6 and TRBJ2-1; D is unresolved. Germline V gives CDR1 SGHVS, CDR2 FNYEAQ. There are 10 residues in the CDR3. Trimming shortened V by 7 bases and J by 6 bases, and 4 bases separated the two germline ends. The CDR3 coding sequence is TGTGCCAGCACCCTCAATGAGCAGTTCTTC. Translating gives CASTLNEQFF.

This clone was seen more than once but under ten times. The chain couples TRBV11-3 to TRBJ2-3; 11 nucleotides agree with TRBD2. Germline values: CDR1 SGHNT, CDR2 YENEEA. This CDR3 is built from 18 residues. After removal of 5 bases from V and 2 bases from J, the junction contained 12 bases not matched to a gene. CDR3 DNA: TGTGCCAGCAGCCCAATAACGGTAGCGGGGGGGCCCACAGATACGCAGTATTTT. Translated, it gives CASSPITVAGGPTDTQYF. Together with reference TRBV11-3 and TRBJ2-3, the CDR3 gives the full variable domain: EAGVVQSPRYKIIEKKQPVAFWCNPISGHNTLYWYLQNLGQGPELLIRYENEEAVDDSQLPKDRFSAERLKGVDSTLKIQPAELGDSAVYLCASSPITVAGGPTDTQYFGPGTRLTVL.

The CDR3 DNA is TGTGCCAGCAGTTTGGCGGGACAGGGGTTCTATGGCTACACCTTC. Translated, it gives CASSLAGQGFYGYTF. This sequence joins TRBV27 and TRBJ1-2; 10 bases map to TRBD1. V trimming: 3 bases; J trimming: 4 bases; junction bases outside the gene matches: 5. Per the germline V gene, CDR1 is MNHEY and CDR2 is SMNVEV (reference sequence). The CDR3 is made up of 15 amino acids.

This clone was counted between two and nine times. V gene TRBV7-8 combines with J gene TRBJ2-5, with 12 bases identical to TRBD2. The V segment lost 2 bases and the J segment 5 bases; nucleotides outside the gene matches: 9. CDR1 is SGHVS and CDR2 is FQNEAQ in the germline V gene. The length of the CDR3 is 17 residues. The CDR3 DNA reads TGTGCCAGCAGCTTACGACTAGCGGGAGTATTCCGGGAGACCCAGTACTTC. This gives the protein CASSLRLAGVFRETQYF.

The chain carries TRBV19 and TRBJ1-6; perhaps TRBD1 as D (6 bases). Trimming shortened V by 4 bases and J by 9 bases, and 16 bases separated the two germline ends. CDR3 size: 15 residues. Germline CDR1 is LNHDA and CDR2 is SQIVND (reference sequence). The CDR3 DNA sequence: TGTGCCAGTAGTACCGGGGGGCAGGGCCGTTCACCCCTCCACTTT. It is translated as CASSTGGQGRSPLHF.

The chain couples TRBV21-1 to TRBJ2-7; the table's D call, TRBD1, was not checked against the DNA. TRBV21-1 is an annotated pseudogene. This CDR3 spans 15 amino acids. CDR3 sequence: CASSRQGPTSYEQYF. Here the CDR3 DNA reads TGTGCCAGCAGCCGACAGGGACCTACTTCCTACGAGCAGTACTTC.

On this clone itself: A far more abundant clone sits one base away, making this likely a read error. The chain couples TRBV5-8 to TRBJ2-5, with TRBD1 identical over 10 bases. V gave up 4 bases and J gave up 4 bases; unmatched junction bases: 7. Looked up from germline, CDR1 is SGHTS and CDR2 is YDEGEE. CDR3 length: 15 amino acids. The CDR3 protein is CASSDDRGQGETQYF. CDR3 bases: TGTGCCAGCAGCGATGACAGGGGGCAAGGAGAGACCCAGTACTTC.

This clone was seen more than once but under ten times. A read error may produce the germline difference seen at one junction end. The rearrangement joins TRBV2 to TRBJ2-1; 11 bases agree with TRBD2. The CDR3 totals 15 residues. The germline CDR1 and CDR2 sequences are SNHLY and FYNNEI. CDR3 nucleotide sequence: TGTGCTAGCACGGGCACTAGCGGGAGAGTCAATGAGCAGTTCTTC. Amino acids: CASTGTSGRVNEQFF.

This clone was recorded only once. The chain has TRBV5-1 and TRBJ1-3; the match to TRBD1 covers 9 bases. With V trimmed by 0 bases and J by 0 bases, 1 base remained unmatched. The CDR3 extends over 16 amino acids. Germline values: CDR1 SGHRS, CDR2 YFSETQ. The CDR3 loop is CASSLGDRVSGNTIYF. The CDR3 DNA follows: TGCGCCAGCAGCTTGGGGGACAGGGTCTCTGGAAACACCATATATTTT.

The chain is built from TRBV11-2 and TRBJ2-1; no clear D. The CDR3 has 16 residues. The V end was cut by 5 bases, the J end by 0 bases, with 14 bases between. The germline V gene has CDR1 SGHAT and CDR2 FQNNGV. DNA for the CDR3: TGTGCCAGCAGCGCCGACTCCACAAGCTCCTACAATGAGCAGTTCTTC. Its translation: CASSADSTSSYNEQFF. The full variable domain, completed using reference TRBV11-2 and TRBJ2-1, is EAGVAQSPRYKIIEKRQSVAFWCNPISGHATLYWYQQILGQGPKLLIQFQNNGVVDDSQLPKDRFSAERLKGVDSTLKIQPAKLEDSAVYLCASSADSTSSYNEQFFGPGTRLTVL.

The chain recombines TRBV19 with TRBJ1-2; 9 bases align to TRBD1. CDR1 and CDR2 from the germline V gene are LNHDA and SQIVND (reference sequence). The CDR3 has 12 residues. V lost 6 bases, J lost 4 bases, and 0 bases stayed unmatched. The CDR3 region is CASRTGGYGYTF. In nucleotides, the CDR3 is TGTGCCAGTAGGACAGGGGGCTATGGCTACACCTTC.

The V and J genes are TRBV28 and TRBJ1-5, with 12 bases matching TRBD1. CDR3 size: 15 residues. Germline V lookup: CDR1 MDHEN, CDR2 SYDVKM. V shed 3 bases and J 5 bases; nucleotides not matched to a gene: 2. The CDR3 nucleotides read TGTGCCAGCAGTTTTGGGACAGGGGGCTATCAGCCCCAGCATTTT. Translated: CASSFGTGGYQPQHF.

CDR3 residues: CASSAGQGRAPLHF. The CDR3 nucleotides read TGTGCCAGCAGCGCCGGACAGGGTCGTGCACCCCTCCACTTT. V and J are TRBV7-2 and TRBJ1-6; 8 nucleotides match TRBD1. V dropped 5 bases and J dropped 11; count of bases not matched to a gene: 8. There are 14 residues in the CDR3. The germline V gene encodes CDR1 SGHTA and CDR2 FQGNSA.

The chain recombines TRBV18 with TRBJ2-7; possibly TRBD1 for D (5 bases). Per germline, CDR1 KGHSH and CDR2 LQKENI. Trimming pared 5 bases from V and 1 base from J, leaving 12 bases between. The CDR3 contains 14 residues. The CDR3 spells CASSAKRGSYEQYF. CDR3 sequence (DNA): TGTGCCAGCTCAGCAAAAAGGGGTTCCTACGAGCAGTACTTC.

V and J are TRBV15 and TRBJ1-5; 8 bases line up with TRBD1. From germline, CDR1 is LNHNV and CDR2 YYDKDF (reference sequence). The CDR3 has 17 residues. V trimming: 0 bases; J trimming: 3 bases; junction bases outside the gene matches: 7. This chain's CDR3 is CATSRDFRTGFNQPQHF. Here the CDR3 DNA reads TGTGCCACCAGCAGAGACTTTCGGACAGGGTTCAATCAGCCCCAGCATTTT.

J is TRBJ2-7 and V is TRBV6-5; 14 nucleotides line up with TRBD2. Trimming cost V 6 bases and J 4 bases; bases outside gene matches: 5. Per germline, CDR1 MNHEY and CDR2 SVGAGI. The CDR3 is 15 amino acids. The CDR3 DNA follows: TGTGCCAGCAGGGGACTAGCGGGAGCAGCTTACGAGCAGTACTTC. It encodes CASRGLAGAAYEQYF.

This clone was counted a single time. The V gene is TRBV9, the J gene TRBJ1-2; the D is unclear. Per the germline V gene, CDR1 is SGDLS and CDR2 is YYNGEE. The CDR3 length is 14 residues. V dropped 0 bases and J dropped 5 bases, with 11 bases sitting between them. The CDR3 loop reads CASSVGDGDYGYTF. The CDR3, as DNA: TGTGCCAGCAGCGTAGGCGACGGAGATTATGGCTACACCTTC.

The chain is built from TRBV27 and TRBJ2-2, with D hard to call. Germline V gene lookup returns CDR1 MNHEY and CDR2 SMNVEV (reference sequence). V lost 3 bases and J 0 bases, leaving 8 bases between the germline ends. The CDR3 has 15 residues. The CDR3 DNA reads TGTGCCAGCAGTTTTAGCAGAACGAACACCGGGGAGCTGTTTTTT. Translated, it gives CASSFSRTNTGELFF.

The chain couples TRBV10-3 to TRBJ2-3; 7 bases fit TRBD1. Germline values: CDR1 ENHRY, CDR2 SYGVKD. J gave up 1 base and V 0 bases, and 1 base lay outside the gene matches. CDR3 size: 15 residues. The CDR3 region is CAISESQGGTDTQYF. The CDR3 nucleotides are TGTGCCATCAGTGAGTCGCAGGGGGGCACAGATACGCAGTATTTT.

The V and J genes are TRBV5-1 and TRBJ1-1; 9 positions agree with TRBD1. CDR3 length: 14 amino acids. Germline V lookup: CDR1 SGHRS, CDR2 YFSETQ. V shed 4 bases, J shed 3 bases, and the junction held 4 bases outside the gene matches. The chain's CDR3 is CASSPYRGHTEAFF. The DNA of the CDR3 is TGCGCCAGCAGCCCGTACAGGGGGCACACTGAAGCTTTCTTT.

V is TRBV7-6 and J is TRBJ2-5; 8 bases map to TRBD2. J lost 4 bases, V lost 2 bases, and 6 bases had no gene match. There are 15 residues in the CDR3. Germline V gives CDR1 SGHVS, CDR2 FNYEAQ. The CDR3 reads CASSLLLLAAETQYF. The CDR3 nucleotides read TGTGCCAGCAGCTTATTATTACTAGCGGCAGAGACCCAGTACTTC. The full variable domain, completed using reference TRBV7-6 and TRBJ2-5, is GAGVSQSPRYKVTKRGQDVALRCDPISGHVSLYWYRQALGQGPEFLTYFNYEAQQDKSGLPNDRFSAERPEGSISTLTIQRTEQRDSAMYRCASSLLLLAAETQYFGPGTRLLVL.

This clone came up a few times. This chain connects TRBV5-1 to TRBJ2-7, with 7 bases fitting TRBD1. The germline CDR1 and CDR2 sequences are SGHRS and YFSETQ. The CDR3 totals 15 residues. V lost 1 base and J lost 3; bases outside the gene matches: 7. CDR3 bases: TGCGCCAGCAGCTTGAGGGGGACAGAAAACTACGAGCAGTACTTC. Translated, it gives CASSLRGTENYEQYF.

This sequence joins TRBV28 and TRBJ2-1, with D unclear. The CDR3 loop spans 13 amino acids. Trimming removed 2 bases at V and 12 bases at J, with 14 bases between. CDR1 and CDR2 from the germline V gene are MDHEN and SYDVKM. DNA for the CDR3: TGTGCCAGCAGTTTAGTCCCGAACTCGGGGCAGTTCTTC. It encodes CASSLVPNSGQFF.

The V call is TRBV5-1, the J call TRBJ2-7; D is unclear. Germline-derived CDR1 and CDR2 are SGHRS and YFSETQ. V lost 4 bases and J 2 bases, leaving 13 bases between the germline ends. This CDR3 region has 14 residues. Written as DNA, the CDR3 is TGCGCCAGCAGCCCTCGAGGAAGCACCTACGAGCAGTACTTC. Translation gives CASSPRGSTYEQYF.

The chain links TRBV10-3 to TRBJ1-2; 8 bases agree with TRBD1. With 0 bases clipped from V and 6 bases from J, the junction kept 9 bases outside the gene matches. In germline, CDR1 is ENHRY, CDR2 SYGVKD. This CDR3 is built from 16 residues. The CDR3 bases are TGTGCCATCAGTGAGTCGACGCGGACAGGGAGCCATGGCTACACCTTC. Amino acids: CAISESTRTGSHGYTF.

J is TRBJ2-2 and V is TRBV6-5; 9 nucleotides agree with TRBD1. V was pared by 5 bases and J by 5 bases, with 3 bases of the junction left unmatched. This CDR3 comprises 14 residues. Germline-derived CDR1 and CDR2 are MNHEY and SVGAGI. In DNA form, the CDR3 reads TGTGCCAGCAGTCGCGGGACAGGGACCGGGGAGCTGTTTTTT. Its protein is CASSRGTGTGELFF.